This T cell receptor beta chain appears in the sequencing data of a study of blood T cell repertoires in COVID-19. Study at large: The samples span acute and convalescent COVID-19 from the United States, Italy and Spain. In each case, the material was cDNA or gDNA derived from T cells, B-cell-depleted T cells, or PBMCs.

In the authors' methods: Nucleated cell counts were estimated from reference gene primer amplification. Sequencing was performed with immunoSEQ multiplex PCR; in TCRdb, only in-frame clones are kept and a portion is missing. Clonal size and the V and J genes are those of that table, whereas D and trimming came from the DNA. This sample has some 240,000 clones, with 89% found just once. The CDR3 is made up of 14 amino acids. Germline V lookup: CDR1 SEHNR, CDR2 FQNEAQ (reference sequence). Trimming shortened V by 5 bases and J by 2 bases, and 13 bases separated the two germline ends. Sample: peripheral blood. The chain recombines TRBV7-9 with TRBJ2-7; maybe TRBD1 (6 bases). The TCR sequence derives from a man between 60 and 75 years old who had recovered from COVID-19. Here the CDR3 DNA reads TGTGCCAGCAGCAGACCGACAGGCACCTACGAGCAGTACTTC. Its protein product is CASSRPTGTYEQYF.